This TCR beta chain appears in the sequencing data of a study of blood T cell repertoires in COVID-19 (dated by TCRdb to 2020 to 2022). Looking at the study overall: Samples covering the acute and convalescent phases of COVID-19 were provided by collaborators in the United States, Italy and Spain. The material from the prospective study consisted of cDNA or gDNA derived from T cells, B-cell-depleted T cells, or PBMCs. Subjects who had been exposed to COVID-19, were actively infected with it, or had recovered from it provided the deeply sampled blood TCRbeta repertoires that made up the dataset. The repertoires were made available in a free public database intended to serve as a resource for research on the immune response to SARS-CoV-2. Samples were obtained from the ongoing ImmuneRACE study (first 160 participants) and from over 1,000 subjects provided by 6 global collaborators. Nearly every sample came with metadata listing a de-identified subject ID, COVID-19 status, age in years and sex. Where available, HLA class I and class II types were obtained from metadata supplied by the sample provider rather than from assay-based typing. The investigation overall reported the following: How much clinical and demographic metadata was included differed by source and by participant, and the metadata was provided uncurated.

CDR1 and CDR2 (SGHAT, FQNNGV) derive from the germline V gene. V is trimmed back by 1 base and J by 5 bases, and the junction contains 5 bases that no gene match accounts for. The CDR3 numbers 16 residues from cysteine through phenylalanine. Of the read, only the CDR3 DNA is kept; its 48 bases are in frame from base 1. With regard to this clone: What this receptor recognizes is not known. Base qualities are not recorded, but no much larger clone differs from it by a single base.

Collaborating institutions collected whole blood in K2EDTA tubes following their own protocols. For TCRbeta analysis, collaborators shipped samples in one of three forms: frozen whole blood, isolated PBMCs, or DNA extracted from either of those sample types. TCRbeta CDR3 regions were amplified from genomic DNA by means of the immunoSEQ Assay, a bias-controlled multiplex PCR. In the original analysis: Nucleated cell counts per sample were estimated from amplification of reference gene primers within the assay. Sequence reads were collapsed and filtered to measure the absolute abundance of every unique TCRbeta CDR3 rearrangement. For each sample, productive Simpson clonality was calculated by taking the square root of Simpson's diversity index across productive rearrangements. TCRdb re-hosts the immuneACCESS table, in-frame sequences only. Its copies lack some clones; in the studies checked, an unresolved V gene accounts for under half of them, and the cause for the rest is not known. D and trimming were read from the DNA, whereas the V and J calls and clone size are those reported in that table. The sample table lists roughly 250,000 clones, about 80% of them with a count of one. The ten biggest clones cover 7.5% to 9% of the sample.

Sequencing was performed on peripheral blood. The source of this sequence is a human donor in a cohort sampled during active COVID-19. The chain is assembled from TRBV11-2 and TRBJ2-3, with TRBD2 identical over 11 junction bases. In nucleotide form, the sequence is TGTGCCAGCAGCTTAGTTCTAGCGGGGGGTCTAGATACGCAGTATTTT. This codes for CASSLVLAGGLDTQYF.